These 21 T cell receptor beta chains were sequenced from one sample in a study of T-cell reconstitution after alpha-beta-depleted transplantation in children. Unique molecular identifiers were used in preparing the TCRbeta library. TCRdb re-called the PCR reads through MiXCR, storing one row per CDR3 protein. Of 550,000 to 600,000 distinct CDR3 sequences listed, under 25% were seen once; the top ten hold roughly an eighth. The sequencing here drew on PBMCs, mostly from graft donor cells, taken 360 days after TCRalphabeta/CD19-depleted stem cell transplant. These receptors originate from a boy younger than two who had a stem cell transplant for acute myeloid leukemia, so the T cells may come from the graft donor.

This chain links TRBV20-1 with TRBJ2-2; D is possibly TRBD2 (7 bases). Trimming took 3 bases from V and 3 from J, leaving 14 bases between them. From germline, CDR1 is DFQATT and CDR2 SNEGSKA (reference sequence). This CDR3 is built from 15 residues. This chain's CDR3 is CSARLAGAYTGELFF. DNA of the CDR3: TGCAGTGCTAGGTTGGCGGGGGCTTACACCGGGGAGCTGTTTTTT.

The gene calls are TRBV24-1 and TRBJ2-3; D unclear. Germline V gives CDR1 KGHDR, CDR2 SFDVKD. V shed 4 bases and J shed 4 bases, with 2 bases lying between them. This CDR3 is 11 amino acids long. The CDR3 DNA reads TGTGCCACCAGTGAGGCAGATACGCAGTATTTT. Encoded protein: CATSEADTQYF.

The chain combines TRBV5-6 with TRBJ1-1; D not resolved. From germline, CDR1 is SGHDT and CDR2 YYEEEE. Trimming removed 0 bases at V and 7 bases at J, with 13 bases between. The CDR3 loop spans 14 amino acids. In nucleotides, the CDR3 is TGTGCCAGCAGCTTGGTTAGCCCCGGTCGTGAAGCTTTCTTT. Amino acids: CASSLVSPGREAFF.

This clonotype was seen many times. The chain is built from TRBV6-5 and TRBJ2-7; TRBD1 agrees at 10 bases. The CDR3 runs 18 residues. Germline loops: CDR1 MNHEY, CDR2 SVGAGI. V lost 2 bases, J lost 7 bases, and 17 bases stayed unmatched. The DNA for the CDR3 is TGTGCCAGCAGTTACCTCTTATCCGGGACAGGGGTTGTGTGGGAGCAGTACTTC. Translated, it gives CASSYLLSGTGVVWEQYF.

This clonotype was observed a handful of times. The gene calls are TRBV24-1 and TRBJ1-5; 10 nucleotides align to TRBD1. This CDR3 comprises 15 residues. Germline trimming cut 5 bases from V and 3 bases from J; bases unmatched to any gene: 3. The V gene's germline CDR1 is KGHDR and CDR2 SFDVKD. The DNA of the CDR3 is TGTGCCACCAGTGCTGGGACAGGGGCCAATCAGCCCCAGCATTTT. The encoded protein is CATSAGTGANQPQHF.

This clonotype was picked up many times. This chain uses TRBV28 with TRBJ2-1; maybe TRBD2 (5 bases). Deletions cut 4 bases from V and 7 bases from J, with 17 bases between. The CDR3 is made up of 15 amino acids. The germline V gene encodes CDR1 MDHEN and CDR2 SYDVKM. CDR3 residues: CASSSLIEGENEQFF. The CDR3 DNA is TGTGCCAGCAGTTCCCTGATAGAGGGAGAGAATGAGCAGTTCTTC.

The genes are TRBV27 and TRBJ2-7, with a weak D call TRBD1 (5 bases). The V and J ends lost 5 bases and 4 bases respectively, with 18 bases between them. This CDR3 is built from 15 residues. In germline, CDR1 is MNHEY, CDR2 SMNVEV (reference sequence). CDR3 DNA sequence: TGTGCCAGCAGTACCGAAACAGGACAAGATTACGAGCAGTACGTC. Protein sequence: CASSTETGQDYEQYV.

The V and J genes are TRBV7-2 and TRBJ2-1; 7 positions agree with TRBD2. V lost 6 bases, J lost 10 bases, and 21 bases stayed unmatched. Germline CDR1 and CDR2: SGHTA and FQGNSA. This CDR3 contains 17 residues. CDR3 protein: CASRTTSGAVYVSEQFF. In nucleotides, the CDR3 is TGTGCCAGCAGGACTACCAGCGGGGCTGTTTACGTATCAGAGCAGTTCTTC.

Regarding this clonotype: A read error may account for a junction end that differs from germline. CDR3 bases: TGCTGTGCTCTCTTACTAGCGGGGCCCAAGAGCACAGATACGCAGTATTTT. This gives the protein CCALLLAGPKSTDTQYF. The chain combines TRBV20-1 with TRBJ2-3, with TRBD2 matching 10 bases. CDR1 DFQATT and CDR2 SNEGSKA come from the germline V gene (reference sequence). The CDR3 consists of 17 residues.

This chain links TRBV5-5 with TRBJ2-7; D possibly corresponds to TRBD1 (5 bases). V lost 0 bases to trimming and J lost 1 base, with 11 bases between them. This CDR3 has 15 residues. CDR1 and CDR2 (germline): SGHKS, YYEKEE (reference sequence). CDR3 sequence: CASSLGPTESYEQYF. The DNA of the CDR3 is TGTGCCAGCAGCTTGGGCCCGACAGAATCCTACGAGCAGTACTTC. The full variable domain, in which reference TRBV5-5 and TRBJ2-7 provide the parts outside the CDR3, is DAGVTQSPTHLIKTRGQQVTLRCSPISGHKSVSWYQQVLGQGPQFIFQYYEKEERGRGNFPDRFSARQFPNYSSELNVNALLLGDSALYLCASSLGPTESYEQYFGPGTRLTVT.

At least ten counts were recorded for this clonotype. For the CDR3, the DNA is TGCAGTGCCGCCCCTCAAGATACGCAGTATTTT. As protein: CSAAPQDTQYF. The chain employs TRBV20-1 and TRBJ2-3, with D unresolved. The V gene's germline CDR1 is DFQATT and CDR2 SNEGSKA (reference sequence). V lost 6 bases and J 5 bases, leaving 9 bases between the germline ends. The CDR3 has 11 amino acids.

This clonotype was counted at least ten times. J is TRBJ1-1 and V is TRBV15; D is unresolved. Trimming stripped 0 bases from V and 0 bases from J, with 8 bases between. Germline V gene data show CDR1 as LNHNV and CDR2 as YYDKDF (reference sequence). CDR3 length equals 15 residues. As DNA, the CDR3 is TGTGCCACCAGCAGAGATCGGGGAATGAACACTGAAGCTTTCTTT. Its translation is CATSRDRGMNTEAFF. The complete variable domain, with remaining parts taken from reference TRBV15 and TRBJ1-1, reads DAMVIQNPRYQVTQFGKPVTLSCSQTLNHNVMYWYQQKSSQAPKLLFHYYDKDFNNEADTPDNFQSRRPNTSFCFLDIRSPGLGDTAMYLCATSRDRGMNTEAFFGQGTRLTVV.

This clonotype has ten or more counts. DNA of the CDR3: TGTGCCAGCAGTTTAGGCCCCCGACAGGGAAGGACTGAAGCTTTCTTT. Translation gives CASSLGPRQGRTEAFF. V gene TRBV28 combines with J gene TRBJ1-1; 7 bases align to TRBD1. The CDR3 has 16 residues. CDR1 is MDHEN and CDR2 is SYDVKM in the germline V gene. V shed 2 bases, J shed 5 bases, and the junction held 11 bases outside the gene matches.

The genes are TRBV10-3 and TRBJ1-5; D unresolved. Germline values: CDR1 ENHRY, CDR2 SYGVKD. Trimming removed 6 bases from V and 7 bases from J, with 10 bases in between. The length of the CDR3 is 12 residues. CDR3 DNA sequence: TGTGCCATCAGAGAACCGAGGCAGCCCCAGCATTTT. It codes for CAIREPRQPQHF.

V is TRBV20-1 and J is TRBJ1-5, with D possibly TRBD1 on 5 matching bases. CDR1 and CDR2 from the germline V gene are DFQATT and SNEGSKA (reference sequence). This CDR3 has 17 amino acids. V was shortened by 1 base and J by 0 bases, with 16 bases between the two germline ends. The CDR3 coding sequence is TGCAGTGCTAGAGGAGGGGCCGCCGTGCATAGCAATCAGCCCCAGCATTTT. This codes for CSARGGAAVHSNQPQHF.

The chain is built from TRBV5-6 and TRBJ2-4; D gene uncertain. Germline V CDR1 and CDR2: SGHDT, YYEEEE. V was pared by 4 bases and J by 2 bases, with 16 bases between. The CDR3 extends over 16 amino acids. As DNA, the CDR3 is TGTGCCAGCAGCCCGACCAGGTTCTGGACCAAAAACATTCAGTACTTC. Its translation: CASSPTRFWTKNIQYF. Full variable domain (outside the CDR3, taken from reference TRBV5-6 and TRBJ2-4): DAGVTQSPTHLIKTRGQQVTLRCSPKSGHDTVSWYQQALGQGPQFIFQYYEEEERQRGNFPDRFSGHQFPNYSSELNVNALLLGDSALYLCASSPTRFWTKNIQYFGAGTRLSVL.

This chain joins TRBV12-3 or TRBV12-4 and TRBJ2-1; D possibly matches TRBD1 or TRBD2 (7 bases each). The ends were cut back, 6 bases at V and 1 base at J, with 16 bases in the middle. The length of the CDR3 is 16 residues. The CDR3 DNA is TGTGCCAGCAGGTTACAGGGGAGGGTGTCCTACAATGAGCAGTTCTTC. This sequence encodes CASRLQGRVSYNEQFF.

The chain recombines TRBV6-5 with TRBJ2-3; no definite D call. The CDR3 has 16 residues. V was clipped by 0 bases and J by 4 bases, with 14 bases between them. The V gene's germline CDR1 is MNHEY and CDR2 SVGAGI. CDR3 sequence reads: CASSYSPGHLPDTQYF. The CDR3, as DNA: TGTGCCAGCAGTTACTCGCCCGGTCATTTACCAGATACGCAGTATTTT.

The V gene is TRBV4-2, the J gene TRBJ2-2, with D perhaps TRBD2 (6 bases). The CDR3 consists of 15 residues. Per the germline V gene, CDR1 is LGHNA and CDR2 is YNFKEQ. V was cut by 1 base and J by 4 bases, with 10 bases left in between. CDR3 nucleotides: TGTGCCAGCAGCCAAGGGCAGGGAGGCACCGGGGAGCTGTTTTTT. Translated, it gives CASSQGQGGTGELFF.

V and J are TRBV5-6 and TRBJ2-7, with D uncertain. This CDR3 region has 13 residues. V was clipped by 1 base and J by 3 bases, with 8 bases between them. Looked up from germline, CDR1 is SGHDT and CDR2 is YYEEEE. CDR3 loop: CASSLPPYYEQYV. The CDR3 bases are TGTGCCAGCAGCTTGCCACCGTACTACGAGCAGTACGTC.

This clonotype was observed many times. This chain connects TRBV20-1 to TRBJ2-1; D is uncertain. V lost 6 bases and J lost 7, with 10 bases in between. This CDR3 contains 11 residues. From germline, CDR1 is DFQATT and CDR2 SNEGSKA (reference sequence). In DNA, the CDR3 is TGCAGTGCCCGGAAGGGAAATGAGCAGTTCTTC. Its translation is CSARKGNEQFF.